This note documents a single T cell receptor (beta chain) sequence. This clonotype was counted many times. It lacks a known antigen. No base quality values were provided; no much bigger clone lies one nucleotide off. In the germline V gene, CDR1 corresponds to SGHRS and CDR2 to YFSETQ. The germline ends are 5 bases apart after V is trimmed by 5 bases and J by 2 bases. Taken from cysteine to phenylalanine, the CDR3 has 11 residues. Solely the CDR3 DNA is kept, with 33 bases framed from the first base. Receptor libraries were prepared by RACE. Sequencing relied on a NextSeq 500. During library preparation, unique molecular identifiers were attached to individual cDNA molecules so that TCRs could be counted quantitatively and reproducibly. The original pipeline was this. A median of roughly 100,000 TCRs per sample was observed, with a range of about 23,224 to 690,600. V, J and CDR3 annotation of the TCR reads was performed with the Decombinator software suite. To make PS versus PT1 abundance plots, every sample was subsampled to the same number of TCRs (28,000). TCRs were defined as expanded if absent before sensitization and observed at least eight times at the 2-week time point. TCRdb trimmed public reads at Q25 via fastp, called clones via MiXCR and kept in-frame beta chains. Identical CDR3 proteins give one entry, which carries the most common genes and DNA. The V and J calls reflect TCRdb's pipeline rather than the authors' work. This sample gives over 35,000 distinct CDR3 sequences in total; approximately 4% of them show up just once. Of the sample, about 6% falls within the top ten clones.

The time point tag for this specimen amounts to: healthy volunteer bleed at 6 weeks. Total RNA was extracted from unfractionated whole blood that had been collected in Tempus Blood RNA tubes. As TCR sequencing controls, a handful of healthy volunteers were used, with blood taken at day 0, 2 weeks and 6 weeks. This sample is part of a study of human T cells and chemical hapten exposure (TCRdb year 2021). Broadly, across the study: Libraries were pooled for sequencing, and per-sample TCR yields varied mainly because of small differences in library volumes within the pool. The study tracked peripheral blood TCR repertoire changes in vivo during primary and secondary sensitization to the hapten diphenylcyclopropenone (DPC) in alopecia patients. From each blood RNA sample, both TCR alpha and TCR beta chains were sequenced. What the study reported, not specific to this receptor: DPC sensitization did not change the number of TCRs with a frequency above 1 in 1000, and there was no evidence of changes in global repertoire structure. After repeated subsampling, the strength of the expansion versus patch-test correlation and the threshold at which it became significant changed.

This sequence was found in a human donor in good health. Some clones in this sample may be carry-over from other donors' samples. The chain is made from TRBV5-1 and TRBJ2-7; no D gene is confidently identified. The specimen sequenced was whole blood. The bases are TGCGCCAGCAGTTCCGCCTACGAGCAGTACTTC. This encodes CASSSAYEQYF.